Sequencing of this T cell receptor (beta chain) was carried out in a study of T cell responses to AZD1222 COVID-19 vaccine. The study, taken as a whole, reports: After the peak T cell response, and only then, were repertoires sampled. Among AZD1222 vaccinees, only five or six were seropositive at baseline. The sample set comprised mostly white British donors with more females, and clonal diversity was possibly underestimated.

On this clone: As yet, its antigen is unknown.

Between the trimmed V and J ends, which lost 1 base and 6 bases, there was a span of 14 bases. Germline lookup yields CDR1 KGHSH and CDR2 LQKENI. There are 15 residues in the CDR3. Clones were read by immunoSEQ multiplex PCR, and TCRdb kept only the in-frame ones, dropping some. The data contain about 150,000 clones, more than 85% of them singletons. The receptor's source is an adult who had recovered from COVID-19. The chain uses TRBV18 and TRBJ2-3; D might be TRBD1 (5 bases). The sequencing here drew on peripheral blood, taken after recovery from COVID-19. In nucleotides, the CDR3 is TGTGCCAGCTCACCACTGGGCCAGGGTGAGGATACGCAGTATTTT. Translating it yields CASSPLGQGEDTQYF. The full variable domain, in which reference TRBV18 and TRBJ2-3 provide the parts outside the CDR3, is NAGVMQNPRHLVRRRGQEARLRCSPMKGHSHVYWYRQLPEEGLKFMVYLQKENIIDESGMPKERFSAEFPKEGPSILRIQQVVRGDSAAYFCASSPLGQGEDTQYFGPGTRLTVL.